This T cell receptor beta chain was obtained from a study of response to subunit inactivated influenza vaccine. The study, taken as a whole, reports: The authors suggested that few new T cells are recruited per seasonal influenza vaccination.

Notes on this clonotype: Its antigen remains unidentified.

The germline CDR1 and CDR2 sequences are SGHDT and YYEEEE. The CDR3 is 15 amino acids. With 1 base clipped from V and 3 bases from J, the junction kept 7 bases outside the gene matches. TCRdb re-derived calls from the RT-PCR reads in MiXCR, one entry per CDR3 protein. Seen here are around 480,000 distinct CDR3 sequences, approximately 16% observed once, and the top ten hold 3% to 3.5%. The sequences come from CD4+ T cells sorted from PBMCs, collected around 25 months after vaccination. This receptor was taken from a man aged 45 to 75 who received an inactivated influenza vaccine. The J gene is TRBJ2-7, the V gene TRBV5-6; 7 nucleotides agree with TRBD1. The CDR3 protein is CASSLRDRLIYEQYF. CDR3 DNA sequence: TGTGCCAGCAGCTTGAGGGACAGACTGATCTACGAGCAGTACTTC.